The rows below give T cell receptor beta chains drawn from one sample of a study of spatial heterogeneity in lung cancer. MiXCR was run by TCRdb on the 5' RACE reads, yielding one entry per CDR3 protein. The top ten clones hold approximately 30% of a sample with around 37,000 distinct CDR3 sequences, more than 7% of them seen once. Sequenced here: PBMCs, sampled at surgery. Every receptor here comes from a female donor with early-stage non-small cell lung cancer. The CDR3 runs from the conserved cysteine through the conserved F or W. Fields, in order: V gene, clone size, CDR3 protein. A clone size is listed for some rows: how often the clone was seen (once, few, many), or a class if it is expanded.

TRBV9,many,CASSVGVAGGMDTQYF
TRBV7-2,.,CASSLVGRTYEQYF
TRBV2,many,CASKGEGWGNQPQHF
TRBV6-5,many,CASSLDSNYGYTF
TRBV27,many,CASSSPTFGTGEHQETQYF
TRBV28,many,CASSLNRQGIGQPQHF
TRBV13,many,CASSLGLPTSAETQYF
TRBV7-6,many,CASSPRGDGTDTQYF
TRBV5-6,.,CASSLGLRAGEGQPQHF
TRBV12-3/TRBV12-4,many,CASSSSGTDYTGELFF
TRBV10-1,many,CASSMDRGGSGNTIYF
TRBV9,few,CATGQDPTGNTIYF
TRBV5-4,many,CASSQGAEGNQPQHF
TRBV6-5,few,CASSYGSDHTGELFF
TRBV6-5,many,CASSTLGGEKLFF
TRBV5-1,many,CASSFLDTQYF
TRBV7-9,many,CASSPNLRGLSGNTIYF
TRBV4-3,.,CASSRARGQGGNEQFF
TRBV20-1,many,CSARSAVLSNSGGETQYF
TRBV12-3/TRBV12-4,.,CASSQARSRTDTQYF
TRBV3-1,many,CASSQDFGTIYGYTF
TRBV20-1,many,CSARRDRILFF
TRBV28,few,CASSLGGRASQPQHF
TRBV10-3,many,CAISVWAYNEQFF
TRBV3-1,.,CASSQGVDRDEKLFF
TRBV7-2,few,CASSGQGGLETQHF
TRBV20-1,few,CSARRGSTDTQYF
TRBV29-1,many,CSVRSGYYNEQFF
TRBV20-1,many,CSASRGGENIQYF
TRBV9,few,CASSVEPSSYNEQFF